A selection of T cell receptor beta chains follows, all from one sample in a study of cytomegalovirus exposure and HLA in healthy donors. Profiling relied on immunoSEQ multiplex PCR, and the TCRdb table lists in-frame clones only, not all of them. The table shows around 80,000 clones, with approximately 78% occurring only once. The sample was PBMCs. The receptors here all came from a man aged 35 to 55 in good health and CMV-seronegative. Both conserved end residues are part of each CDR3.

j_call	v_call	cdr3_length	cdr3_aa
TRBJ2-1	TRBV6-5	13	CASSTGTVTEQFF
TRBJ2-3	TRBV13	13	CASSSGLTDTQYF
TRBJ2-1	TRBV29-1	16	CSVRLGRSTAYNEQFF
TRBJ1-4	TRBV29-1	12	CSVEVRRFGLFF
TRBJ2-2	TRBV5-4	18	CASSQRFGTSGNTGELFF
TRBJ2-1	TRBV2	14	CASRTYPSYNEQFF
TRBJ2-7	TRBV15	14	CATSREGSSYEQYF
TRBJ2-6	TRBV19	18	CASSPRDRADSGANVLTF
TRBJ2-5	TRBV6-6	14	CASRPNRAQETQYF
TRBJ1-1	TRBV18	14	CASSSQGADTEAFF
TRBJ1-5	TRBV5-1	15	CASSLMGTENQPQHF
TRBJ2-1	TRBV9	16	CASSDAVGASYNEQFF
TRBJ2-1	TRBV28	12	CASSVAGDEQFF
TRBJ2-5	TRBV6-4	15	CASRPSGRAGETQYF
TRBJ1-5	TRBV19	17	CASSITRDRGTNQPQHF
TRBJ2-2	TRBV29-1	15	CSVLIAGAGTGELFF
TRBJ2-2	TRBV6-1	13	CASGGRDTGELFF
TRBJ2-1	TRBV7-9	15	CASSLYSGIYNEQFF
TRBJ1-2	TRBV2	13	CASTGTGQRGYTF